The present entry profiles one TCR beta chain with its context. Its matching antigen is unknown. There are 18 residues in the CDR3. V lost 5 bases, J lost 12 bases, and 22 bases stayed unmatched. Germline V CDR1 and CDR2: PRHDT, FYEKMQ (reference sequence). The sample originates from a study of graft-versus-host responses after intestinal transplantation. Study details: After anti-thymocyte globulin induction, recipients took tacrolimus and steroids for around three years. Findings and limits, study-wide: Recipient bone marrow held GvH clones, some seen earlier in ileum or blood.

TCRdb keeps only in-frame clones here, not all; method: immunoSEQ multiplex PCR. The data show 25,000 to 30,000 clones, with approximately 93% seen just once and around 0.72% held by the top ten. The genes are TRBV13 and TRBJ2-1, with TRBD2 identical over 10 bases. This clonotype originated in a human patient who received an intestinal transplant, so some T cells may come from the graft donor. This specimen was PBMCs, taken about ten weeks after intestinal transplant. The CDR3 nucleotides read TGTGCCAGCAGCCACACCCTTCCCGGGACTAGCGAATTGGTCGGGCAGTTCTTC. It specifies CASSHTLPGTSELVGQFF.